This paragraph covers one TCR beta chain sequence. The antigen is undetermined. The data are from a study of CD8 T cells in ankylosing spondylitis. TCRdb reanalysed the 5' RACE reads using MiXCR and keeps one entry per CDR3 protein. In the table there are approximately 520,000 distinct CDR3 sequences, about 5.7% of which are singletons. General study findings and limits: For ankylosing spondylitis blood, a TCR beta motif of 7 to 9 highly homologous variants appeared characteristic.

V gave up 3 bases and J gave up 3 bases; unmatched junction bases: 13. The CDR3 loop spans 17 amino acids. CDR1 and CDR2 from the germline V gene are DFQATT and SNEGSKA (reference sequence). The TCR sequence derives from a male donor with ankylosing spondylitis. Sequenced material: blood, either unsorted or a sorted T cell fraction (not recorded which). The chain has TRBV20-1 and TRBJ2-7, with TRBD2 matching over 11 bases. CDR3 sequence (DNA): TGCAGTGCTAGTACCCCGGGGTTAGCGGGAGGGAACTACGAGCAGTACTTC. Translating it yields CSASTPGLAGGNYEQYF.